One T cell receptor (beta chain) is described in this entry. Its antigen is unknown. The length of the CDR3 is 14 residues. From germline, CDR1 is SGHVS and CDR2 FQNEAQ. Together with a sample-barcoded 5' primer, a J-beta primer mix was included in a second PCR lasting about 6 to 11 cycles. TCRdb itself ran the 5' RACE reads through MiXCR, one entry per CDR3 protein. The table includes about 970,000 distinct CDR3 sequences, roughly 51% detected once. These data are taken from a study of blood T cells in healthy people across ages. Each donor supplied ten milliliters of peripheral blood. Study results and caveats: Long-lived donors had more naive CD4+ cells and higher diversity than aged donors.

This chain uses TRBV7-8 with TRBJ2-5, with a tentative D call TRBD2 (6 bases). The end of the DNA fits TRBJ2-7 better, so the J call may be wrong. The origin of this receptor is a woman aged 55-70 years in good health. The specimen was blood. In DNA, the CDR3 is TGTGCCAGCAGCTCTGACCGGAGGGCCTACGAGCAGTACTTC. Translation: CASSSDRRAYEQYF.